Detailed here is one T cell receptor (beta chain). Antigen: not known. This entry is derived from a study of T cell responses to AZD1222 COVID-19 vaccine. Study-level findings and limits: Baseline seropositivity occurred in only a handful of AZD1222 recipients. Sampling captured repertoires only after the peak T cell response.

Trimming removed 1 base from V and 0 bases from J, with 4 bases in between. Germline V gene data show CDR1 as SGHTA and CDR2 as FQGTGA. This CDR3 is 14 amino acids long. The assay was immunoSEQ multiplex PCR, and TCRdb's table has in-frame clones only and misses some. The table lists 90,000 to 130,000 clones, about 86% of them singletons. The chain uses TRBV7-3 and TRBJ2-1; no reliable D call. The specimen was peripheral blood, collected on day 0 of AZD1222 vaccination. The sequence was collected from an adult in good health. The CDR3 reads CASSLSRSYNEQFF. DNA of the CDR3: TGTGCCAGCAGCTTAAGCCGCTCCTACAATGAGCAGTTCTTC. Supplemented by reference TRBV7-3 and TRBJ2-1, the full variable domain reads GAGVSQTPSNKVTEKGKYVELRCDPISGHTALYWYRQSLGQGPEFLIYFQGTGAADDSGLPNDRFFAVRPEGSVSTLKIQRTERGDSAVYLCASSLSRSYNEQFFGPGTRLTVL.